The entry below describes one TCR beta chain. Its target is not known. One entry per CDR3 protein, without DNA, is what TCRdb gives after re-calling the 5' RACE reads. This repertoire includes roughly 200,000 distinct CDR3 sequences. The data were obtained in a study of monozygotic twins with inflammatory bowel disease. CDR3 length: 11 amino acids. Study-level findings and limits: Relative clonotype sharing with others was diminished in IBD patients versus healthy twins, particularly with disease activity. Repertoire likeness was no different across concordant and discordant twins, perhaps owing to restricted power. The study found lower TCRbeta diversity (inverse Simpson) in IBD patients than in healthy co-twins.

The V gene is TRBV12-3 or TRBV12-4, the J gene TRBJ2-3. Sequenced input: blood. The clonotype originates from a human donor with ulcerative colitis or Crohn's disease, or a healthy co-twin of an affected twin (not recorded which). CDR3 sequence: CASSFTNTQYF.